The clone carrying this TCR beta chain was counted at least ten times. The antigen is unknown. The record originates from a study of regulatory T cells in long-lasting Graves disease. The time point was: newly diagnosed GD, antithyroid drugs for less than 3 months. Extracted RNA from PBMCs served as the source of the TCR library. Collection of peripheral blood (about 8.1 milliliters) was done using EDTA tubes. Germline V CDR1 and CDR2: SGHNT, YYREEE (reference sequence). This CDR3 contains 11 residues. Trimming took 0 bases from V and 9 from J, leaving 4 bases between them. The study's findings and limits: Possibly, too few samples lowered accuracy. TCR diversity was lower in persistent than newly diagnosed Graves' disease. Persistent disease exhibited a predilection for TRBV28, TRBJ1-2 and TRBJ2-5.

To make TCR beta libraries, researchers used iRepertoire HTBI primers and Arm-PCR of CDR3 regions. TCRdb used MiXCR to reprocess the multiplex PCR reads, holding one entry per CDR3 protein. The sample shows some 230,000 distinct CDR3 sequences, 15% to 20% of them seen only once. Sequenced material: peripheral blood mononuclear cells (PBMCs), taken at new diagnosis, from a patient treated with antithyroid drugs. The origin of this receptor is a female donor with Graves disease. V is TRBV5-4 and J is TRBJ2-1; no reliable D call. The CDR3 nucleotides read TGTGCCAGCAGCTTGGCGAGTGAGCAGTTCTTC. It is translated as CASSLASEQFF. The full variable domain, its missing parts supplied by reference TRBV5-4 and TRBJ2-1, is ETGVTQSPTHLIKTRGQQVTLRCSSQSGHNTVSWYQQALGQGPQFIFQYYREEENGRGNFPPRFSGLQFPNYSSELNVNALELDDSALYLCASSLASEQFFGPGTRLTVL.